These T cell receptor beta chains were read from a single sample in a study of T-cell reconstitution after alpha-beta-depleted transplantation in children. TCRdb reprocessed the PCR reads with MiXCR, giving one entry per CDR3 protein. The data show fewer than 150,000 distinct CDR3 sequences, about 9.5% seen once. The source material was PBMCs, mostly from graft donor cells, sampled 180 days after TCRalphabeta/CD19-depleted stem cell transplant. Source of these receptors: a girl under three years old who had a stem cell transplant for combined immunodeficiency, so the T cells may come from the graft donor. Both conserved end residues are trimmed from each CDR3.

TRBV29-1	TRBJ2-7	SARISDRGYEQY
TRBV16	TRBJ2-7	ASSQRDTGPYEQY
TRBV12-3/TRBV12-4	TRBJ2-7	ASTPGDEQY
TRBV12-3/TRBV12-4	TRBJ2-7	ASSSYYEQY
TRBV20-1	TRBJ2-5	SAREGAAYVETQY
TRBV5-1	TRBJ2-3	ASSLGAPLADTQY
TRBV28	TRBJ2-2	AISLYSNSQPNTGELF
TRBV11-3	TRBJ2-1	ASRGAGGDFYNEQF
TRBV20-1	TRBJ2-2	SASRTGPSSGELF
TRBV18	TRBJ1-1	ASSPRSGVNTEAF
TRBV30	TRBJ2-1	AWRDDREYNEQF
TRBV29-1	TRBJ1-3	SVVVGRGFSGNTIY
TRBV7-3	TRBJ2-1	ASSKGLAGDEQF
TRBV20-1	TRBJ2-3	SATKVQGFRFADTQY
TRBV6-5	TRBJ1-3	ASSYSPAGNTIY
TRBV20-1	TRBJ2-3	SARDAGTSGGTDTQY
TRBV20-1	TRBJ2-5	SAITYYYNQETQY
TRBV12-3/TRBV12-4	TRBJ1-1	ASSFETTGRGDTEAF
TRBV25-1	TRBJ1-6	ASSPGQGNSPLH
TRBV7-2	TRBJ2-1	ASSPAGAYNEQF
TRBV29-1	TRBJ2-1	SVGRGVNEQF